Presented here are 17 T cell receptor beta chains from one specimen sequenced in a study of blood T cell repertoires in COVID-19. Profiling relied on immunoSEQ multiplex PCR, and the TCRdb table lists in-frame clones only, not all of them. The sample holds 200,000 to 300,000 clones, 92% seen once. The sample comprised peripheral blood. The receptor set was obtained from a man younger than 45 with COVID-19, enrolled during active disease.

This sequence joins TRBV14 and TRBJ2-5, with a tentative D call TRBD1 (6 bases). This CDR3 is 14 amino acids long. CDR1 SGHDN and CDR2 FVKESK come from the germline V gene. The V end was cut by 4 bases, the J end by 4 bases, with 13 bases between. The CDR3 nucleotides are TGTGCCAGCAGCCCATGGACAGTAAGAGAGACCCAGTACTTC. It translates to CASSPWTVRETQYF.

The V gene is TRBV19, the J gene TRBJ1-6, with 8 positions matching TRBD1. V dropped 9 bases and J dropped 7; count of bases not matched to a gene: 8. Per the germline V gene, CDR1 is LNHDA and CDR2 is SQIVND (reference sequence). This CDR3 region has 14 residues. As DNA, the CDR3 is TGTGCCAGCAAACCGGGACAGGACAATTCACCCCTCCACTTT. Its translation: CASKPGQDNSPLHF.

CDR3 bases: TGTGCCACCAGCAGAGCCAGGGGAGAGGGAAAACTGTTTTTT. Protein sequence: CATSRARGEGKLFF. The rearrangement uses TRBV15 and TRBJ1-4; D may be TRBD1 (6 bases). CDR1 LNHNV and CDR2 YYDKDF come from the germline V gene (reference sequence). The CDR3 runs 14 residues. V gave up 1 base and J gave up 10 bases, with 13 bases separating them.

This clone was counted once. The CDR3 sequence is CASSPTGALNYGYTF. The CDR3, as DNA: TGTGCCAGTAGTCCGACAGGGGCTTTAAACTATGGCTACACCTTC. This chain uses TRBV19 with TRBJ1-2; 8 bases map to TRBD1. After removal of 5 bases from V and 2 bases from J, the junction contained 7 bases not matched to a gene. The CDR3 spans 15 residues. The V gene's germline CDR1 is LNHDA and CDR2 SQIVND (reference sequence).

The V and J genes are TRBV28 and TRBJ1-6; a weak D match, TRBD1 (5 bases). The CDR3 loop spans 17 amino acids. Trimming stripped 8 bases from V and 5 bases from J, with 22 bases between. Germline V lookup: CDR1 MDHEN, CDR2 SYDVKM. The CDR3 sequence is CASAGGSFTGNNSPLHF. The CDR3 nucleotides are TGTGCCAGCGCCGGGGGAAGTTTCACGGGAAATAATTCACCCCTCCACTTT.

This chain connects TRBV6-5 to TRBJ1-5; perhaps TRBD1 as D (5 bases). The CDR3 is 13 amino acids. The V and J ends lost 6 bases and 9 bases respectively, with 15 bases between them. Germline values: CDR1 MNHEY, CDR2 SVGAGI. The CDR3 bases are TGTGCCAGCAGCGACGCCGGGGGTCGGCCCCAGCATTTT. This sequence encodes CASSDAGGRPQHF.

The V call is TRBV4-2, the J call TRBJ1-3; 9 bases match TRBD1. Germline V gene data show CDR1 as LGHNA and CDR2 as YNFKEQ. CDR3 length equals 16 residues. After removal of 1 base from V and 3 bases from J, the junction contained 4 bases not matched to a gene. The CDR3 region is CASSQGGTGLGNTIYF. CDR3 coding DNA: TGTGCCAGCAGCCAAGGAGGGACAGGGCTTGGAAACACCATATATTTT.

V and J are TRBV11-2 and TRBJ2-1, with 8 bases that match TRBD2. V was clipped by 0 bases and J by 9 bases; unmatched bases: 16. The CDR3 totals 18 residues. CDR1 and CDR2 from the germline V gene are SGHAT and FQNNGV. The CDR3 DNA is TGTGCCAGCAGCTTAGAAAGCGGCGAGGGACTAGTGGGGGGTGAGCAGTTCTTC. The encoded protein is CASSLESGEGLVGGEQFF.

The chain recombines TRBV2 with TRBJ1-5; D is uncertain. This CDR3 has 13 amino acids. Germline CDR1 and CDR2: SNHLY and FYNNEI. Trimming stripped 5 bases from V and 3 bases from J, with 8 bases between. CDR3 sequence reads: CASSSQDNQPQHF. CDR3 in DNA: TGTGCCAGCAGTTCACAAGACAATCAGCCCCAGCATTTT.

The chain is built from TRBV7-9 and TRBJ1-2, with 8 bases aligning to TRBD1. The CDR3 covers 15 residues. The junction had 12 bases not matched to a gene; V was cut back by 5 bases and J by 7 bases. Germline V gene sequence: CDR1 SEHNR, CDR2 FQNEAQ (reference sequence). In DNA form, the CDR3 reads TGTGCCAGCAGCCCCTATGGGTCAGGGGGCCGTGGCTACACCTTC. This sequence encodes CASSPYGSGGRGYTF.

This clone showed up just once. The rearrangement uses TRBV27 and TRBJ1-6; 7 bases map to TRBD1. Germline CDR1 MNHEY, CDR2 SMNVEV (reference sequence). There are 14 residues in the CDR3. V lost 8 bases, J lost 7 bases, and 8 bases stayed unmatched. Here the CDR3 reads CASSHDRDNSPLHF. As DNA, the CDR3 is TGTGCCAGCTCACACGACAGGGACAATTCACCCCTCCACTTT.

This chain joins TRBV19 and TRBJ1-1; TRBD1 might be the D (6 bases). The ends were cut back, 4 bases at V and 6 bases at J, with 12 bases in the middle. Germline lookup yields CDR1 LNHDA and CDR2 SQIVND (reference sequence). CDR3 length: 13 amino acids. CDR3 residues: CASSTLGQSEAFF. The CDR3 coding sequence is TGTGCCAGTAGTACTCTTGGACAGTCTGAAGCTTTCTTT.

The CDR3 is CASSQDVVGRGGYTF. As DNA, the CDR3 is TGTGCCAGCAGCCAAGATGTGGTGGGGAGGGGTGGCTACACCTTC. V is TRBV4-2 and J is TRBJ1-2, with a tentative D call TRBD1 (5 bases). CDR1 is LGHNA, CDR2 YNFKEQ, per germline. V was clipped by 0 bases and J by 7 bases, with 15 bases between them. This CDR3 contains 15 residues.

The chain couples TRBV5-1 to TRBJ1-4; 7 nucleotides line up with TRBD1. Trimming removed 8 bases from V and 4 bases from J; junction bases left unmatched: 5. Germline-derived CDR1 and CDR2 are SGHRS and YFSETQ. This CDR3 comprises 13 residues. Here the CDR3 reads CASSGQSNEKLFF. CDR3 bases: TGCGCCAGTTCGGGACAGAGTAATGAAAAACTGTTTTTT.

V is TRBV30 and J is TRBJ2-1; 11 bases align to TRBD2. Per the germline V gene, CDR1 is GTSNPN and CDR2 is SVGIG (reference sequence). J was trimmed by 6 bases and V by 6 bases; bases with no gene match: 4. CDR3 length: 13 amino acids. CDR3 nucleotides: TGTGCCTGTGTAGCGGGGGGGCCCAATGAGCAGTTCTTC. As protein: CACVAGGPNEQFF.

The genes are TRBV9 and TRBJ1-5; D remains unclear. CDR1 and CDR2 (germline): SGDLS, YYNGEE. CDR3 size: 14 residues. Trimming left V 4 bases short and J 0 bases short, with 8 bases between. The CDR3 DNA is TGTGCCAGCAGCTCAGGTTTTAGCAATCAGCCCCAGCATTTT. It codes for CASSSGFSNQPQHF.

The chain carries TRBV5-1 and TRBJ1-6; no reliable D call. The CDR3 is 14 residues long. The V end lost 5 bases, the J end lost 3 bases, and 9 bases lay between the germline ends. Germline V lookup: CDR1 SGHRS, CDR2 YFSETQ. CDR3 protein: CASRAGNYNSPLHF. CDR3 DNA: TGCGCCAGCAGGGCGGGGAACTATAATTCACCCCTCCACTTT.